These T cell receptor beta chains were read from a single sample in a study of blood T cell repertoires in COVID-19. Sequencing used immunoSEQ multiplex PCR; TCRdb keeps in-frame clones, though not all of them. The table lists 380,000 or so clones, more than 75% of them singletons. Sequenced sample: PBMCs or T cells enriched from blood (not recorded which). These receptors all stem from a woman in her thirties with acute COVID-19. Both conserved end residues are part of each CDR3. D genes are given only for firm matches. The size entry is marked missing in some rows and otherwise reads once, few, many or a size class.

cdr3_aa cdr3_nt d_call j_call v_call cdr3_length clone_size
CASSPPWQGANEAFF TGTGCCAGCAGCCCCCCCTGGCAGGGGGCTAATGAAGCTTTCTTT TRBD1 TRBJ1-1 TRBV7-2 15 few
CASSTLRDRGRLDGYTF TGTGCCAGTAGTACTCTCCGGGACAGGGGGAGACTAGATGGCTACACCTTC TRBD1 TRBJ1-2 TRBV19 17 NA
CASSPQGGAGGRSGYTF TGTGCCAGCAGCCCACAAGGTGGAGCAGGGGGCAGGAGTGGCTACACCTTC TRBD1 TRBJ1-2 TRBV5-5 17 NA
CASSEAGTSYEQYF TGTGCCAGCAGCGAAGCCGGGACTTCCTACGAGCAGTACTTC NA TRBJ2-7 TRBV2 14 NA
CASSDSSGGNYEQYF TGTGCCAGCAGTGACTCTAGCGGGGGAAACTACGAGCAGTACTTC TRBD2 TRBJ2-7 TRBV2 15 NA
CASSPNRESEQFF TGTGCCAGCTCACCAAATCGGGAAAGTGAGCAGTTCTTC NA TRBJ2-1 TRBV18 13 NA
CASSYSPGNTEAFF TGTGCCAGCAGTTACTCTCCAGGGAACACTGAAGCTTTCTTT NA TRBJ1-1 TRBV6-2/TRBV6-3 14 NA
CASSGQGATNEKLFF TGTGCCAGCAGCGGGCAGGGGGCAACTAATGAAAAACTGTTTTTT TRBD1 TRBJ1-4 TRBV6-5 15 NA
CASYPGTGEETQYF TGTGCCAGCTACCCCGGGACAGGGGAAGAGACCCAGTACTTC TRBD1 TRBJ2-5 TRBV7-2 14 NA
CASSDWEGPEAFF TGTGCCAGCAGTGATTGGGAGGGCCCCGAAGCTTTCTTT NA TRBJ1-1 TRBV6-1 13 NA
CASSLSGRSDTQYF TGTGCCAGCAGTTTATCCGGGAGATCAGATACGCAGTATTTT NA TRBJ2-3 TRBV27 14 NA
CASSLLGGRGVQPQHF TGTGCCAGCAGTTTATTGGGCGGGAGGGGTGTACAGCCCCAGCATTTT NA TRBJ1-5 TRBV28 16 NA
CASSFTGSAIRKLFF TGCGCCAGCAGCTTTACCGGGTCGGCAATCAGAAAACTGTTTTTT NA TRBJ1-4 TRBV5-1 15 NA
CASSRKDRNSNQPQHF TGTGCCAGCAGCCGTAAGGACAGGAATAGCAATCAGCCCCAGCATTTT TRBD1 TRBJ1-5 TRBV7-8 16 NA
CASSLRPGGQGAAGELFF TGTGCCAGCAGCTTAAGGCCAGGAGGACAGGGGGCTGCCGGGGAGCTGTTTTTT TRBD1 TRBJ2-2 TRBV7-2 18 NA
CASTDRRDQPQHF TGTGCCAGTACCGACAGAAGGGATCAGCCCCAGCATTTT NA TRBJ1-5 TRBV19 13 once
CASSGQVYGYTF TGTGCCAGCTCGGGACAGGTCTATGGCTACACCTTC TRBD1 TRBJ1-2 TRBV30 12 NA
CASSEQGSGANVLTF TGTGCCAGCTCAGAACAGGGATCTGGGGCCAACGTCCTGACTTTC NA TRBJ2-6 TRBV18 15 NA
CASSVTGTGGYEQYF TGTGCCAGCAGCGTGACCGGGACAGGGGGCTACGAGCAGTACTTC TRBD1 TRBJ2-7 TRBV7-2 15 once
CASSFKTGGVDGDTQYF TGCGCCAGCAGCTTCAAAACGGGGGGCGTCGATGGAGATACGCAGTATTTT NA TRBJ2-3 TRBV5-1 17 NA
CASSPGRTGSNTEAFF TGCGCCAGCAGCCCTGGACGTACAGGGTCTAACACTGAAGCTTTCTTT NA TRBJ1-1 TRBV5-1 16 NA
CASSLSTNYGYTF TGTGCCAGCAGTTTATCCACTAACTATGGCTACACCTTC NA TRBJ1-2 TRBV27 13 few
CASSPREFYGYTF TGTGCCAGCTCACCACGAGAGTTCTATGGCTACACCTTC NA TRBJ1-2 TRBV18 13 NA
CASSNPRGGVNSPLHF TGTGCCAGCAGCAACCCCCGGGGAGGAGTTAATTCACCCCTCCACTTT NA TRBJ1-6 TRBV7-9 16 NA
CASSQNLPGGTHPSGNTIYF TGTGCCAGCAGCCAAAACTTACCAGGGGGCACCCACCCCTCTGGAAACACCATATATTTT TRBD1 TRBJ1-3 TRBV3-1/TRBV3-2 20 NA
CASSLDRDYNEQFF TGCGCCAGCAGCCTGGACAGGGACTACAATGAGCAGTTCTTC TRBD1 TRBJ2-1 TRBV4-1 14 NA
CASSSTRAVDIQYF TGTGCCAGCAGTTCGACTAGGGCGGTGGACATTCAGTACTTC NA TRBJ2-4 TRBV28 14 NA
CASRKAAGSSYEQYF TGTGCCAGCAGGAAGGCGGCGGGGAGTTCCTACGAGCAGTACTTC NA TRBJ2-7 TRBV7-2 15 NA
CASSYSPRQGYEQYF TGTGCCAGCAGTTACTCGCCGCGTCAGGGCTACGAGCAGTACTTC NA TRBJ2-7 TRBV6-5 15 NA
CASSISRGDYGYTF TGTGCCAGTAGTATATCTAGGGGTGACTATGGCTACACCTTC NA TRBJ1-2 TRBV19 14 NA
CASSTRQGLGTDTQYF TGCGCCAGCAGCACCAGACAGGGGCTGGGCACAGATACGCAGTATTTT TRBD1 TRBJ2-3 TRBV5-1 16 NA
CASSRDRNTEAFF TGTGCCAGCAGTCGTGACAGAAACACTGAAGCTTTCTTT NA TRBJ1-1 TRBV6-5 13 NA
CASSSEGLGETQYF TGTGCCAGCAGCTCCGAGGGATTGGGAGAGACCCAGTACTTC NA TRBJ2-5 TRBV7-3 14 NA
CASSVAGIGETQYF TGTGCCAGCAGTGTCGCCGGGATCGGGGAGACCCAGTACTTC NA TRBJ2-5 TRBV2 14 NA
CASSYASSGPQHF TGTGCCAGCAGTTACGCGTCGTCGGGGCCCCAGCATTTT NA TRBJ1-5 TRBV6-5 13 NA
CATSGDRANYGYTF TGTGCCACCAGTGGGGACAGAGCTAACTATGGCTACACCTTC TRBD1 TRBJ1-2 TRBV24-1 14 NA
CASSVEDSSLGGYTF TGTGCCAGCAGCGTAGAGGACAGTTCCCTGGGGGGCTACACCTTC NA TRBJ1-2 TRBV9 15 once
CASSTGGTQYF TGTGCCAGCAGCACCGGTGGTACGCAGTATTTT NA TRBJ2-3 TRBV12-3/TRBV12-4 11 NA
CASSKRLAGVYNEQFF TGTGCCAGCAGCAAAAGACTAGCGGGGGTCTACAATGAGCAGTTCTTC NA TRBJ2-1 TRBV21-1 16 NA
CASSWTGNGEAFF TGTGCCAGCAGTTGGACAGGGAACGGCGAAGCTTTCTTT TRBD1 TRBJ1-1 TRBV19 13 NA
CASSADRGIPEAFF TGTGCCAGCAGTGCCGACAGGGGAATCCCTGAAGCTTTCTTT TRBD1 TRBJ1-1 TRBV27 14 NA
CASSNRGSGQPQHF TGTGCCAGCAGTAACAGGGGTAGCGGTCAGCCCCAGCATTTT TRBD1 TRBJ1-5 TRBV27 14 NA
CASSLAQPSGGDEQYF TGCGCCAGCAGCTTGGCCCAGCCTAGCGGGGGGGACGAGCAGTACTTC TRBD2 TRBJ2-7 TRBV5-1 16 NA
CASSLDHNRGSYEQYF TGTGCCAGCAGCTTAGATCACAACAGGGGTTCCTACGAGCAGTACTTC TRBD1 TRBJ2-7 TRBV11-2 16 few
CASSLTGLNTEAFF TGTGCCAGCAGCTTAACAGGTCTGAACACTGAAGCTTTCTTT NA TRBJ1-1 TRBV11-3 14 NA
CASSLESPDRHFTNTEAFF TGTGCCAGCAGCTTGGAGTCACCGGACAGGCATTTCACGAACACTGAAGCTTTCTTT TRBD1 TRBJ1-1 TRBV5-6 19 NA
CASSYMAGVMNEQFF TGCGCCAGCAGCTATATGGCGGGGGTAATGAATGAGCAGTTCTTC TRBD2 TRBJ2-1 TRBV5-1 15 NA
CSVSSGGDYEQYF TGCAGCGTCTCTAGCGGGGGTGACTACGAGCAGTACTTC TRBD2 TRBJ2-7 TRBV29-1 13 NA
CASSFKGNEKLFF TGTGCCAGCAGTTTTAAGGGGAATGAAAAACTGTTTTTT NA TRBJ1-4 TRBV6-5 13 NA
CASSSGGTGISYGYTF TGTGCCAGCAGCTCCGGGGGGACAGGGATCAGCTATGGCTACACCTTC TRBD1 TRBJ1-2 TRBV7-3 16 once